This TCR beta chain was observed in a study of T cell responses to AZD1222 COVID-19 vaccine. TCRdb's copy holds only in-frame clones and misses some; the assay was immunoSEQ multiplex PCR. The repertoire consists of about 150,000 clones, with approximately 90% occurring once and the leading ten covering less than 2%. This CDR3 has 12 residues. Trimming took off 5 bases at V and 0 bases at J, with 5 bases between the two ends. Germline V CDR1 and CDR2: SEHNR, FQNEAQ (reference sequence). The chain carries TRBV7-9 and TRBJ2-7; D call uncertain. This sequence originates from an adult in good health. Material: peripheral blood, obtained on day 0 of AZD1222 vaccination. The CDR3 bases are TGTGCCAGCAGCCTAAGCTCCTACGAGCAGTACTTC. Translated, it gives CASSLSSYEQYF.